The source of this TCR beta chain is a study of blood T cell repertoires in COVID-19. Study context: T cells, B-cell-depleted T cells, or PBMCs provided the cDNA or gDNA that served as material.

The junction had 11 bases not matched to a gene; V was cut back by 5 bases and J by 4 bases. This CDR3 has 16 residues. Germline values: CDR1 MNHEY, CDR2 SMNVEV (reference sequence). Clones were read by immunoSEQ multiplex PCR, and TCRdb kept only the in-frame ones, dropping some. The profile covers about 57,000 clones, with more than 80% appearing a single time and 3% to 4.5% taken by the ten largest. In terms of age and location, participants ranged from roughly 18 to 95 years and lived in approximately 26 US areas. Participants' reported clinical history set cohort assignment. The V call is TRBV27, the J call TRBJ2-3, with TRBD1 matching over 8 bases. The sequencing sample was made of PBMCs or T cells enriched from blood (not recorded which). The source is a middle-aged woman with acute COVID-19. CDR3: CASSPPGQVFADTQYF. The CDR3 coding sequence is TGTGCCAGCAGTCCTCCGGGACAGGTTTTCGCAGATACGCAGTATTTT.